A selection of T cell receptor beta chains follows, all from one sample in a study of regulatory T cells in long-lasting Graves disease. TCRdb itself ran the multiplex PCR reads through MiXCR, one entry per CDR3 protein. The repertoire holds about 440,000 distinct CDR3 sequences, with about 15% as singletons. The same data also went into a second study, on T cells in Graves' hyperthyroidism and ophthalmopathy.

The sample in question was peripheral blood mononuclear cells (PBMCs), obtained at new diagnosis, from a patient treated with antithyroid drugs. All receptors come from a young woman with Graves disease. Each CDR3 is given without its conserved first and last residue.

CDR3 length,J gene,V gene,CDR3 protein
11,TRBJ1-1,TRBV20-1,SAPKTGDTEAF
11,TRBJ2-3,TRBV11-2,ASSLELTGTQY
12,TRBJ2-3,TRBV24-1,ASQRDRSTDTQY
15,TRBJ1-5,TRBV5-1,ASSLVPQGNGNQPQH
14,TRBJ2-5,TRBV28,ASSSPPGQGGETQY
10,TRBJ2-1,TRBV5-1,ASSLSVDEQF
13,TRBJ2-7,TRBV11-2,ASSPSYKRTVEQY
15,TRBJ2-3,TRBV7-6,ASSPSSGRAGRNTQY
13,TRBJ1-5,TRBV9,ASSVGTGEMQPQH
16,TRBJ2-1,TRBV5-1,ASSPVRLADYALNEQF
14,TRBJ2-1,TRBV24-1,ATSDAGKDSYNEQF
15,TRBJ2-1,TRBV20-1,SAEGGREGQFSYEQF
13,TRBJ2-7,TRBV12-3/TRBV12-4,ASSSDWGVTYEQY
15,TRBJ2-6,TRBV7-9,ASSFIGAVSGANVLT
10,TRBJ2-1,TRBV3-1,ASSQDVNEQF
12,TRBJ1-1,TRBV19,ASSIEGQNTEAF
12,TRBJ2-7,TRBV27,ASSFRSRGYEQY
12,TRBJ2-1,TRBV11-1,ASLHEGRYNEQF
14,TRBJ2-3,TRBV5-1,ASSTGQGGGTDTQY
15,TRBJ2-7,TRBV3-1,ASSRLRGPGSHYEQY
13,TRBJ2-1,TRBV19,ASSARPNSYNEQF
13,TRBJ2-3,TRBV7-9,ASSLTGTVSDTQY
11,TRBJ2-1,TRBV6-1,ASSRYRESEQF
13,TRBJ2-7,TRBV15,ATSRAIAGAYEQY